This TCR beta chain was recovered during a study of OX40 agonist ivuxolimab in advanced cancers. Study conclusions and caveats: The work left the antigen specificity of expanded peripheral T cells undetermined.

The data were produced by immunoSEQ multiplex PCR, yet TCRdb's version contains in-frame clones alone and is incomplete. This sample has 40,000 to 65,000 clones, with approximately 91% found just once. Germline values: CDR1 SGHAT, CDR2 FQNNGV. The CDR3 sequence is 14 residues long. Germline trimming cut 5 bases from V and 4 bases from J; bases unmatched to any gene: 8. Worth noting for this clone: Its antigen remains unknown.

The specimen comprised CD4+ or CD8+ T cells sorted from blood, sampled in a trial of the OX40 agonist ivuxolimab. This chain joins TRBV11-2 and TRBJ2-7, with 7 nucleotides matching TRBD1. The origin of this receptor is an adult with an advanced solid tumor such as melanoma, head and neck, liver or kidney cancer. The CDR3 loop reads CASSTSTGQYEQYF. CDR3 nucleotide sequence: TGTGCCAGCAGCACCTCGACAGGGCAATACGAGCAGTACTTC.